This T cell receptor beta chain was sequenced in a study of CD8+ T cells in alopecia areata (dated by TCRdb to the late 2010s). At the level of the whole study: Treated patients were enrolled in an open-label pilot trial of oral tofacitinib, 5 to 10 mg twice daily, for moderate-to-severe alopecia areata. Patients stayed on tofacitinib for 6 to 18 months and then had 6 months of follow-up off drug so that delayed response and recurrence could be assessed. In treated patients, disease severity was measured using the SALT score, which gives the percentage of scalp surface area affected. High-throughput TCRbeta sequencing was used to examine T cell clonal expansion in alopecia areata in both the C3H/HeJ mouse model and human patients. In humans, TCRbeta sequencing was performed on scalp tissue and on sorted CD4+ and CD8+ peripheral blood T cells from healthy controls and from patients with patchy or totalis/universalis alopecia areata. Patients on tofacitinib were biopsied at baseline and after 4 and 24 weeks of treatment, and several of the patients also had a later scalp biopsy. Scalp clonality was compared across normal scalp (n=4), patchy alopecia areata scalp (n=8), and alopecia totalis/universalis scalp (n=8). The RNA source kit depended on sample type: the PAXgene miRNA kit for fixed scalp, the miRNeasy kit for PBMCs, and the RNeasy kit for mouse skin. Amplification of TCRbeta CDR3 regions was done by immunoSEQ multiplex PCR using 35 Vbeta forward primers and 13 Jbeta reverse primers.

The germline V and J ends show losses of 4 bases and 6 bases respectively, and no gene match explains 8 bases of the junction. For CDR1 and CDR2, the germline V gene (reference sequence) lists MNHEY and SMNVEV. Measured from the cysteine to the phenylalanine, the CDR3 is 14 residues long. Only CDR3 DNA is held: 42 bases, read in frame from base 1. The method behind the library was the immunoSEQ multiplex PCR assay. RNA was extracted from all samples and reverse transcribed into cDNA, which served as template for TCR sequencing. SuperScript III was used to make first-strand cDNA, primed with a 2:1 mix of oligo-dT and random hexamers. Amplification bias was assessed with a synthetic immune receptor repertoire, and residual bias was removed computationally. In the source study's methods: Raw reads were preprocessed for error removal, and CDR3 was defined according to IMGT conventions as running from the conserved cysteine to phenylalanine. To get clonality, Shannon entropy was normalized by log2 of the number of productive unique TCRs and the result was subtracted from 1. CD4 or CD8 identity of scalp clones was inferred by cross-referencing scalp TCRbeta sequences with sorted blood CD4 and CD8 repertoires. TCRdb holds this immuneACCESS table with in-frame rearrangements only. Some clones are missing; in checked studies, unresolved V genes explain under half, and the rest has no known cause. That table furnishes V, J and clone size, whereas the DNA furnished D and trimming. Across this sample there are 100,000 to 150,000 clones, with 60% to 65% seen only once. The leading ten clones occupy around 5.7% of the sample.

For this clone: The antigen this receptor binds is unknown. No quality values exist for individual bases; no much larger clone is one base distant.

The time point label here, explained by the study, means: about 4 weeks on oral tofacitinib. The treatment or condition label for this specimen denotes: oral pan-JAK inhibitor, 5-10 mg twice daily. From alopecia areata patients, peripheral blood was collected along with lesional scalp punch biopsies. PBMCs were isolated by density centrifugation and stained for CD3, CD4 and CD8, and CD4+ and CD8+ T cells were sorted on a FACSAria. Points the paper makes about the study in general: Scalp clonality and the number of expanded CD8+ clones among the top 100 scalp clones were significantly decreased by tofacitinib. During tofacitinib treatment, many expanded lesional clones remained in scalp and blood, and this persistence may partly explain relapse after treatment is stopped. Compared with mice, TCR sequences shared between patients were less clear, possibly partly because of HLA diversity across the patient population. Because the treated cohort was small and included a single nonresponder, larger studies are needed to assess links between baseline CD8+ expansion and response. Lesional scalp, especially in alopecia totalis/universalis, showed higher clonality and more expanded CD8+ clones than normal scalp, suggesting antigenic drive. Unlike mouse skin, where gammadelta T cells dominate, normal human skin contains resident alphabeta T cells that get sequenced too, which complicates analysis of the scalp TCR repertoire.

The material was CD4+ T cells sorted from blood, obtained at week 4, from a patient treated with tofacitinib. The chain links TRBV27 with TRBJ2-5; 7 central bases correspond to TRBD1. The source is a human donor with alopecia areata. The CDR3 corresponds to CASSWAGGRKTQYF. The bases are TGTGCCAGCAGTTGGGCAGGGGGTCGAAAGACCCAGTACTTC.